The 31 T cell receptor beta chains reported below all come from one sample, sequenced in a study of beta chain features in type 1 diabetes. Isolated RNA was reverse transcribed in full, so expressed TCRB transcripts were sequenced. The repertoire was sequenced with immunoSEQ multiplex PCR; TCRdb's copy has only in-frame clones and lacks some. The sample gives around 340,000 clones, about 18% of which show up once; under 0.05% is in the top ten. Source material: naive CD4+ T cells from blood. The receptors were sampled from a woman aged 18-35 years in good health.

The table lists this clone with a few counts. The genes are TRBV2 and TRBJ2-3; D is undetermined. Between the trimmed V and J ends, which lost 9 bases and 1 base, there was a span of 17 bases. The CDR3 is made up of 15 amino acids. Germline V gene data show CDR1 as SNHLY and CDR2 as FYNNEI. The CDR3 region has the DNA TGTGCCAGTCCCCTCCGCGGTCTGGGCACAGATACGCAGTATTTT. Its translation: CASPLRGLGTDTQYF.

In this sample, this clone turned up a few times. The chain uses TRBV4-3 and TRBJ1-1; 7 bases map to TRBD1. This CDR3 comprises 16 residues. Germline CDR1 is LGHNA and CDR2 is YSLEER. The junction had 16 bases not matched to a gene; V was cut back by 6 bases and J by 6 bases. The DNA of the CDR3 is TGCGCCAGCAGTCGCGACAGGGCCTCGAGTTTTGCTGAAGCTTTCTTT. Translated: CASSRDRASSFAEAFF.

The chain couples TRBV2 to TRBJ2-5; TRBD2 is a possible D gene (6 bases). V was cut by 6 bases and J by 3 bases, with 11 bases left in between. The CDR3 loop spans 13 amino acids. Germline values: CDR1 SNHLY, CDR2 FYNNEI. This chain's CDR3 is CASRGGREETQYF. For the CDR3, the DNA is TGTGCCAGCAGGGGGGGACGTGAAGAGACCCAGTACTTC.

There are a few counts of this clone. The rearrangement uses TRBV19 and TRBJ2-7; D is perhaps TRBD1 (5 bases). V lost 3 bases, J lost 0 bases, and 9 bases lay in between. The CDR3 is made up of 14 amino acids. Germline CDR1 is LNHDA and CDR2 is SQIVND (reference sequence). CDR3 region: CASSILGASYEQYF. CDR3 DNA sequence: TGTGCCAGTAGTATCCTAGGGGCCTCCTACGAGCAGTACTTC.

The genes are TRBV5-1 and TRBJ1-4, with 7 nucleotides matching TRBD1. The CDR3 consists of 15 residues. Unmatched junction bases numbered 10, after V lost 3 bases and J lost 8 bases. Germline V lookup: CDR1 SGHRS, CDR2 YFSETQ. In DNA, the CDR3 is TGCGCCAGCAGCTCCAGACAGGGAGGAGACGAAAAACTGTTTTTT. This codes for CASSSRQGGDEKLFF.

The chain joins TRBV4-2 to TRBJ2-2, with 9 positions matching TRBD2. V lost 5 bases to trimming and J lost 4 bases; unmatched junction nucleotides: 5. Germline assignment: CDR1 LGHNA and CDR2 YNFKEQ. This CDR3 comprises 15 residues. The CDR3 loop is CASSKLSGSTGELFF. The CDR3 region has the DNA TGTGCCAGCAGCAAACTTAGCGGGAGCACCGGGGAGCTGTTTTTT.

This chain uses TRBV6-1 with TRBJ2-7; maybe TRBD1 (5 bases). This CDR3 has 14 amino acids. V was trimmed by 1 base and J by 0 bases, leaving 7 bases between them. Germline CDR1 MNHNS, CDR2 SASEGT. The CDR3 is CASSEGQHSYEQYF. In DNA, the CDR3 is TGTGCCAGCAGTGAAGGACAGCACTCCTACGAGCAGTACTTC.

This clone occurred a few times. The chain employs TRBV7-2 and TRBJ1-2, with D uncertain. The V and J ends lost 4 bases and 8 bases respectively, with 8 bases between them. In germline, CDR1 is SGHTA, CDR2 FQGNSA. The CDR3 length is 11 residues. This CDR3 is CASSSPRGYTF. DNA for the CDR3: TGTGCCAGCAGCTCCCCGAGGGGCTACACCTTC.

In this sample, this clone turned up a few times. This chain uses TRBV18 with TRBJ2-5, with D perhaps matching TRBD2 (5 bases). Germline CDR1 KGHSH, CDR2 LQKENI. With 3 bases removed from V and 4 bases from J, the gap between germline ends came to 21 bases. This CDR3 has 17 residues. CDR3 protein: CASSPTGGGARGETQYF. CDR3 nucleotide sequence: TGTGCCAGCTCACCCACCGGAGGCGGCGCCCGCGGAGAGACCCAGTACTTC.

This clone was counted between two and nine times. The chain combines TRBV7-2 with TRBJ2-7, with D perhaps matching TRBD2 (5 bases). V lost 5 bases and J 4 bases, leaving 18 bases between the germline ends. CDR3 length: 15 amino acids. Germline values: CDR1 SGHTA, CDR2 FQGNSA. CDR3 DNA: TGTGCCAGCAGCGTCCTCGTGGGAGAAGGTTACGAGCAGTACTTC. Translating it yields CASSVLVGEGYEQYF.

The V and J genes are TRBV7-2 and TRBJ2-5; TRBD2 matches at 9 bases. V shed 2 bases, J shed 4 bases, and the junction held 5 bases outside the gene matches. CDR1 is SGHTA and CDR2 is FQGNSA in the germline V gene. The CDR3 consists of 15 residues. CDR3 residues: CASSLLRGGRETQYF. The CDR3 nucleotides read TGTGCCAGCAGCTTATTGCGGGGGGGCAGAGAGACCCAGTACTTC.

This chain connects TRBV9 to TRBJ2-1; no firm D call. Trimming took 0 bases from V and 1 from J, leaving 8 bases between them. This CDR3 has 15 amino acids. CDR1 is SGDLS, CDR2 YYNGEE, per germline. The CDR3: CASSVGTASYNEQFF. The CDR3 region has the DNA TGTGCCAGCAGCGTAGGTACAGCATCCTACAATGAGCAGTTCTTC.

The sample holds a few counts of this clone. CDR3 bases: TGTGCCAGCAGTTTACTTGTCACCGGGGAGCTGTTTTTT. Amino acid sequence: CASSLLVTGELFF. V is TRBV27 and J is TRBJ2-2; the D is unclear. CDR1 MNHEY and CDR2 SMNVEV come from the germline V gene (reference sequence). Trimming removed 2 bases at V and 4 bases at J, with 5 bases between. This CDR3 has 13 amino acids.

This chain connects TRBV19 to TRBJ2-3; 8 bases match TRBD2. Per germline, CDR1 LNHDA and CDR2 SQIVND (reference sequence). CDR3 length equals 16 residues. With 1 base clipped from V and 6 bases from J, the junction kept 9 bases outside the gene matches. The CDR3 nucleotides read TGTGCCAGTAGTATAGTTTCGCGGGAGGTGTCGGATACGCAGTATTTT. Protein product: CASSIVSREVSDTQYF. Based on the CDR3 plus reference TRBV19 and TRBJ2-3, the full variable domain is DGGITQSPKYLFRKEGQNVTLSCEQNLNHDAMYWYRQDPGQGLRLIYYSQIVNDFQKGDIAEGYSVSREKKESFPLTVTSAQKNPTAFYLCASSIVSREVSDTQYFGPGTRLTVL.

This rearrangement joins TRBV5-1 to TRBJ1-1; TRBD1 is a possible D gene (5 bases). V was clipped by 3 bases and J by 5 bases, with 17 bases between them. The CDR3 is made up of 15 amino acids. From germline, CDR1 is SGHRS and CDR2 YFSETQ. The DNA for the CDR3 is TGCGCCAGCAGCTATATCCCAGGGAAGGTGACTGAAGCTTTCTTT. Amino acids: CASSYIPGKVTEAFF.

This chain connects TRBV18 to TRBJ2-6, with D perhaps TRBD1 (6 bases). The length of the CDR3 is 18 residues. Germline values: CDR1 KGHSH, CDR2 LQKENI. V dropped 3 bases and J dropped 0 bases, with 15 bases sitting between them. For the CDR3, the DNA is TGTGCCAGCTCACCTGACTTAACAGGGAGCTCTGGGGCCAACGTCCTGACTTTC. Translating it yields CASSPDLTGSSGANVLTF.

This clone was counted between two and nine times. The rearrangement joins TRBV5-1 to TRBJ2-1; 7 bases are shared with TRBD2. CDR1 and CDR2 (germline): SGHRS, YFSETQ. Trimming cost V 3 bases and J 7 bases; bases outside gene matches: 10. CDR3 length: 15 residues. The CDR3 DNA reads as TGCGCCAGCAGCTCAGCGGGAATAGGACGGAATGAGCAGTTCTTC. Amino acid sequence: CASSSAGIGRNEQFF. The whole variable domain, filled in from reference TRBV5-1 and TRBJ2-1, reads KAGVTQTPRYLIKTRGQQVTLSCSPISGHRSVSWYQQTPGQGLQFLFEYFSETQRNKGNFPGRFSGRQFSNSRSEMNVSTLELGDSALYLCASSSAGIGRNEQFFGPGTRLTVL.

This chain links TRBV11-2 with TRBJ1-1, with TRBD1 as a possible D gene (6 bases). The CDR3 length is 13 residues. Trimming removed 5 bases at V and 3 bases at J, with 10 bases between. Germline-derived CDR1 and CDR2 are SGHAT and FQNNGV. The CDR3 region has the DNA TGTGCCAGCAGCCCAGACAGGTACACTGAAGCTTTCTTT. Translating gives CASSPDRYTEAFF.

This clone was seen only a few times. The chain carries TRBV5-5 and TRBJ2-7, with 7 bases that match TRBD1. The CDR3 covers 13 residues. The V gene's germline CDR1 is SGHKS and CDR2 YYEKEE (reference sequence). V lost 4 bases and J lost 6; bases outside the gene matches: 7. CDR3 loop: CASSPDRLVEQYF. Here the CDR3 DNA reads TGTGCCAGCAGCCCGGACAGGTTGGTCGAGCAGTACTTC.

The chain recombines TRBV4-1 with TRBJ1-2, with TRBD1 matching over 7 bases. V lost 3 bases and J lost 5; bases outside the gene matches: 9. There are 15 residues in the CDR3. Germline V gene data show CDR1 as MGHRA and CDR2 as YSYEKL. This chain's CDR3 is CASSHLNRGIYGYTF. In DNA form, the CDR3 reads TGCGCCAGCAGCCATCTGAACAGGGGTATTTATGGCTACACCTTC.

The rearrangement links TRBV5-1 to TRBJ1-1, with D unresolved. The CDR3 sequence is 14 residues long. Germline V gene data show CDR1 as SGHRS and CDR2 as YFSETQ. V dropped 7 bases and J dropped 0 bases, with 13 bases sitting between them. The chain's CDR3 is CASAFTGMNTEAFF. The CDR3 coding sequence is TGCGCCAGCGCTTTCACCGGGATGAACACTGAAGCTTTCTTT.

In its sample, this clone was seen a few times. CDR3 amino acids: CAWSGDRRAYEQYF. As DNA, the CDR3 is TGTGCCTGGAGTGGGGACCGGAGGGCTTACGAGCAGTACTTC. The rearrangement uses TRBV30 and TRBJ2-7, with D tentatively TRBD2 (6 bases). The CDR3 has 14 amino acids. Germline lookup yields CDR1 GTSNPN and CDR2 SVGIG (reference sequence). The V gene lost 1 base and the J gene lost 4 bases, with 14 bases spanning the gap.

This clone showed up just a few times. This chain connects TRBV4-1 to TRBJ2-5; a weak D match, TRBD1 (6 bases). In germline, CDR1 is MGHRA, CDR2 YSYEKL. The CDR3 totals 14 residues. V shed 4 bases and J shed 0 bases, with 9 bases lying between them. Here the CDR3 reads CASSPRTDQETQYF. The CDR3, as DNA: TGCGCCAGCAGCCCCCGGACAGACCAAGAGACCCAGTACTTC.

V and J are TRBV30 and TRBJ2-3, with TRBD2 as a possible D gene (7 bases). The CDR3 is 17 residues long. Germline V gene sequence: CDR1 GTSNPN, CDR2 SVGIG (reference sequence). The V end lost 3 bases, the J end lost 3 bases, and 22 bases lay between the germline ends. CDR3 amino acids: CAWRDHTGSGGTDTQYF. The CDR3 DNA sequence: TGTGCCTGGAGAGACCACACAGGGTCGGGAGGAACAGATACGCAGTATTTT.

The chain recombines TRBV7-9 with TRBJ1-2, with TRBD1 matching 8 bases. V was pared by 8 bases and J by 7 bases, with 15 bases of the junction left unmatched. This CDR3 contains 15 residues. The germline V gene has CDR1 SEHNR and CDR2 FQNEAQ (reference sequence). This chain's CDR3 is CASSLSVTGVSGYTF. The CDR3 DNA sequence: TGTGCCAGCTCGTTGTCGGTGACAGGGGTCTCTGGCTACACCTTC.

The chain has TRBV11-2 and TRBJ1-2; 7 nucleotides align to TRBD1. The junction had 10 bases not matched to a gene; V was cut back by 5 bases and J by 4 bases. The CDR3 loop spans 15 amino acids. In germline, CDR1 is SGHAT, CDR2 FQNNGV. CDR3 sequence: CASSPSLGQAYGYTF. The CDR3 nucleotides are TGTGCCAGCAGCCCATCCCTAGGACAGGCCTATGGCTACACCTTC.

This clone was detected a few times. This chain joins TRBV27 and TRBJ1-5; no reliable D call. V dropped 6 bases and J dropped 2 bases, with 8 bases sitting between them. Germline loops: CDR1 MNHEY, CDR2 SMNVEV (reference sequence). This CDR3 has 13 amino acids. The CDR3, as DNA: TGTGCCAGCAGGCAGAATCGCAATCAGCCCCAGCATTTT. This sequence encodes CASRQNRNQPQHF.

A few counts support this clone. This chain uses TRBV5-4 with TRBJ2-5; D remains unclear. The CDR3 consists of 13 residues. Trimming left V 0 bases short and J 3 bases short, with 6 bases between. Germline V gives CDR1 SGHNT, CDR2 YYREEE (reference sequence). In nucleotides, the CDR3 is TGTGCCAGCAGCTTGGGCGGAAAAGAGACCCAGTACTTC. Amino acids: CASSLGGKETQYF.

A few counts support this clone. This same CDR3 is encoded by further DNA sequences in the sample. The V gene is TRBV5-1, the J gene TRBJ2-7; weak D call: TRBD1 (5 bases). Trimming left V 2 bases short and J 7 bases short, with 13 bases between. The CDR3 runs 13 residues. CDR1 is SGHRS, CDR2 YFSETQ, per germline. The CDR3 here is CASSLGQGHEQYF. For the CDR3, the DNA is TGCGCCAGCAGCTTAGGGCAGGGTCATGAGCAGTACTTC.

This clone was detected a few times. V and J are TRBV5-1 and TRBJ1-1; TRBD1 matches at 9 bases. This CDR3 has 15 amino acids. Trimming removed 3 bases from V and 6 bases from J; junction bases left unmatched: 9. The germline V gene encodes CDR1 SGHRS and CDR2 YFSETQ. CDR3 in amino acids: CASSYTTDRGAEAFF. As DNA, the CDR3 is TGCGCCAGCAGCTATACTACGGACAGGGGCGCTGAAGCTTTCTTT.

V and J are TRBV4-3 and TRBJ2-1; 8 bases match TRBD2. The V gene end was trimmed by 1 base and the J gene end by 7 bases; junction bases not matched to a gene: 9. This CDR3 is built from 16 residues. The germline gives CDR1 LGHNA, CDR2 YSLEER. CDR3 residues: CASSQAPGGLVNEQFF. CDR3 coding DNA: TGCGCCAGCAGCCAAGCCCCGGGGGGGCTTGTAAATGAGCAGTTCTTC.